Here is one T cell receptor (beta chain) with its context. This CDR3 comprises 14 residues. Between the trimmed V and J ends, which lost 5 bases and 5 bases, there was a span of 15 bases. The germline V gene encodes CDR1 MNHEY and CDR2 SVGEGT. A single record per CDR3 protein comes from TCRdb applying MiXCR to the 5' RACE reads. Here the sample spans some 400,000 distinct CDR3 sequences, under 20% being singletons. The entry originates in a study of T cells after yellow fever vaccination. This TCR derives from a man between 18 and 29 years old who received the YFV17D yellow fever vaccine. Sequences were derived from PBMCs, sampled before the yellow fever booster vaccination. The chain couples TRBV6-2 or TRBV6-3 to TRBJ2-5; TRBD1 is a possible D gene (6 bases). CDR3 sequence: CASSRLAGAETQYF. The CDR3 coding sequence is TGTGCCAGCAGTCGCCTTGCAGGGGCCGAGACCCAGTACTTC.